The 19 T cell receptor beta chains given below trace back to one sample, sequenced in a study of blood T cell repertoires in COVID-19. Profiling relied on immunoSEQ multiplex PCR, and the TCRdb table lists in-frame clones only, not all of them. The table includes 100,000 to 130,000 clones, just over 85% detected once. Sample: peripheral blood. The receptors derive from a human donor in a cohort sampled during active COVID-19.

The chain has TRBV10-1 and TRBJ2-2, with 13 bases that match TRBD2. Germline V CDR1 and CDR2: WNHNN, SYGVQD (reference sequence). This CDR3 has 17 residues. J gave up 0 bases and V 6 bases, and 4 bases lay outside the gene matches. The CDR3 protein is CASRGLAGPSNTGELFF. In DNA, the CDR3 is TGCGCCAGCAGGGGACTAGCGGGGCCCTCGAACACCGGGGAGCTGTTTTTT.

This rearrangement joins TRBV6-5 to TRBJ1-5; TRBD1 agrees at 9 bases. Germline lookup yields CDR1 MNHEY and CDR2 SVGAGI. This CDR3 has 13 amino acids. Germline trimming cut 7 bases from V and 7 bases from J; bases unmatched to any gene: 5. DNA of the CDR3: TGTGCCAGCAATCCGGACAGGGGCCAGCCCCAGCATTTT. It translates to CASNPDRGQPQHF.

The V call is TRBV18, the J call TRBJ2-2; a weak D match, TRBD1 (5 bases). V lost 0 bases and J lost 6, with 8 bases in between. CDR3 size: 14 residues. Germline V gene data show CDR1 as KGHSH and CDR2 as LQKENI. CDR3 sequence reads: CASSPPGHSGELFF. CDR3 nucleotides: TGTGCCAGCTCACCACCCGGACATTCCGGGGAGCTGTTTTTT.

CDR3 loop: CASSPTGRARNEQFF. DNA of the CDR3: TGTGCCAGCAGCCCGACGGGGAGGGCTCGGAATGAGCAGTTCTTC. The J gene is TRBJ2-1, the V gene TRBV28, with 7 positions matching TRBD2. In germline, CDR1 is MDHEN, CDR2 SYDVKM. Unmatched junction bases numbered 12, after V lost 6 bases and J lost 7 bases. CDR3 length equals 15 residues. Based on the CDR3 plus reference TRBV28 and TRBJ2-1, the full variable domain is DVKVTQSSRYLVKRTGEKVFLECVQDMDHENMFWYRQDPGLGLRLIYFSYDVKMKEKGDIPEGYSVSREKKERFSLILESASTNQTSMYLCASSPTGRARNEQFFGPGTRLTVL.

The chain has TRBV15 and TRBJ2-7; TRBD2 aligns across 8 bases. The CDR3 is made up of 16 amino acids. Germline-derived CDR1 and CDR2 are LNHNV and YYDKDF (reference sequence). J gave up 5 bases and V 3 bases, and 12 bases lay outside the gene matches. CDR3 in amino acids: CATSSLISGSGNEQYF. The CDR3 region has the DNA TGTGCCACCAGCAGCCTAATAAGCGGGAGTGGGAACGAGCAGTACTTC.

The chain combines TRBV21-1 with TRBJ2-1; the tabulated D call, TRBD2, remains unverified against the DNA. TRBV21-1 is described as a pseudogene. This CDR3 has 13 amino acids. The chain's CDR3 is CASLTSSYNEQFF. The CDR3 bases are TGTGCCAGCCTGACTAGCTCCTACAATGAGCAGTTCTTC.

The rearrangement links TRBV30 to TRBJ2-5, with TRBD2 matching 7 bases. The CDR3 consists of 12 residues. CDR1 and CDR2 from the germline V gene are GTSNPN and SVGIG (reference sequence). The ends lost 4 bases at V and 2 bases at J; junction bases unmatched: 1. The CDR3 sequence: CAWKGLQETQYF. The CDR3 DNA reads TGTGCCTGGAAGGGACTACAAGAGACCCAGTACTTC.

This sequence joins TRBV12-5 and TRBJ1-3; 9 bases align to TRBD1. V trimming: 1 base; J trimming: 2 bases; junction bases outside the gene matches: 3. Germline loops: CDR1 LGHNT, CDR2 FRNRAP. This CDR3 has 16 residues. The chain's CDR3 is CASGLDRGRTGNTIYF. CDR3 nucleotides: TGTGCTAGTGGTTTGGACAGGGGGCGGACTGGAAACACCATATATTTT.

This clone was recorded only once. V gene TRBV27 combines with J gene TRBJ1-2, with 12 bases that match TRBD1. This CDR3 region has 14 residues. V lost 2 bases to trimming and J lost 6 bases; unmatched junction nucleotides: 1. CDR1 MNHEY and CDR2 SMNVEV come from the germline V gene (reference sequence). The CDR3 sequence: CASSLGTGGDGYTF. The CDR3 nucleotides are TGTGCCAGCAGTTTAGGGACAGGGGGCGATGGCTACACCTTC.

The chain recombines TRBV28 with TRBJ2-7, with a possible D match to TRBD2 (6 bases). CDR3 length: 14 residues. The germline gives CDR1 MDHEN, CDR2 SYDVKM. The V end lost 3 bases, the J end lost 1 base, and 10 bases lay between the germline ends. CDR3 nucleotides: TGTGCCAGCAGTTTTCCGGGGGTATCCTACGAGCAGTACTTC. Translating it yields CASSFPGVSYEQYF. The entire variable domain, with the rest obtained from reference TRBV28 and TRBJ2-7, is as follows: DVKVTQSSRYLVKRTGEKVFLECVQDMDHENMFWYRQDPGLGLRLIYFSYDVKMKEKGDIPEGYSVSREKKERFSLILESASTNQTSMYLCASSFPGVSYEQYFGPGTRLTVT.

The chain links TRBV27 to TRBJ2-7, with a tentative D call TRBD2 (7 bases). This CDR3 region has 13 residues. V gave up 3 bases and J gave up 6 bases, with 12 bases separating them. Germline V gives CDR1 MNHEY, CDR2 SMNVEV (reference sequence). This chain's CDR3 is CASSFKGGGEQYF. CDR3 sequence (DNA): TGTGCCAGCAGTTTTAAGGGAGGGGGCGAGCAGTACTTC.

The chain has TRBV2 and TRBJ2-1; perhaps TRBD2 as D (5 bases). Trimming stripped 2 bases from V and 0 bases from J, with 8 bases between. Germline V gives CDR1 SNHLY, CDR2 FYNNEI. The CDR3 loop spans 15 amino acids. The CDR3 DNA reads as TGTGCCAGCAGTGAATCTCGGGGCTCCTACAATGAGCAGTTCTTC. This sequence encodes CASSESRGSYNEQFF.

The V call is TRBV13, the J call TRBJ1-1; D may be TRBD1 (6 bases). CDR1 is PRHDT and CDR2 is FYEKMQ in the germline V gene (reference sequence). Trimming took 0 bases from V and 3 from J, leaving 8 bases between them. The CDR3 runs to 14 residues. The CDR3 reads CASSLGDSHTEAFF. DNA of the CDR3: TGTGCCAGCAGCTTAGGGGACAGCCACACTGAAGCTTTCTTT.

The genes are TRBV5-6 and TRBJ2-7; D is possibly TRBD2 (7 bases). Trimming took off 4 bases at V and 8 bases at J, with 16 bases between the two ends. The CDR3 runs 13 residues. CDR1 and CDR2 (germline): SGHDT, YYEEEE. This chain's CDR3 is CASSPEGGAQQYF. The CDR3 nucleotides read TGTGCCAGCAGCCCGGAGGGGGGGGCCCAGCAGTACTTC.

The chain joins TRBV23-1 to TRBJ2-3; TRBD2 matches at 9 bases. TRBV23-1 is known as an ORF, though its function is uncertain. The CDR3 loop spans 17 amino acids. With V trimmed by 0 bases and J by 7 bases, 11 bases remained unmatched. CDR3 loop: CASSQSGLAGPLNTQYF. The CDR3 region has the DNA TGCGCCAGCAGTCAATCGGGCCTAGCGGGGCCCTTGAATACGCAGTATTTT.

This chain joins TRBV7-9 and TRBJ2-7; 9 nucleotides align to TRBD2. With V trimmed by 5 bases and J by 0 bases, 11 bases remained unmatched. The CDR3 is 17 residues long. The germline V gene encodes CDR1 SEHNR and CDR2 FQNEAQ (reference sequence). For the CDR3, the DNA is TGTGCCAGCAGCGGCGATAGCGGGAGAGCTTTCTCCTACGAGCAGTACTTC. Translated: CASSGDSGRAFSYEQYF.

This chain links TRBV5-6 with TRBJ1-2, with a possible D match to TRBD1 (5 bases). Trimming pared 0 bases from V and 2 bases from J, leaving 8 bases between. Germline CDR1 SGHDT, CDR2 YYEEEE. This CDR3 spans 14 amino acids. DNA of the CDR3: TGTGCCAGCAGCTTGGTCACAGGCAACTATGGCTACACCTTC. Encoded protein: CASSLVTGNYGYTF.

This clone was detected only once. V and J are TRBV27 and TRBJ1-1; D perhaps matches TRBD1 (5 bases). V was shortened by 4 bases and J by 1 base, with 7 bases between the two germline ends. Germline loops: CDR1 MNHEY, CDR2 SMNVEV (reference sequence). This CDR3 spans 13 amino acids. The CDR3 region has the DNA TGTGCCAGCAGTTATGGGGCGAACACTGAAGCTTTCTTT. Amino acid sequence: CASSYGANTEAFF.

V gene TRBV6-2 or TRBV6-3 combines with J gene TRBJ1-2; D might be TRBD1 (5 bases). Looked up from germline, CDR1 is MNHEY and CDR2 is SVGEGT. V shed 0 bases and J shed 7 bases, with 12 bases lying between them. The CDR3 has 14 amino acids. CDR3 bases: TGTGCCAGCAGTTACTCCGACAGTCAATCTGGCTACACCTTC. Protein: CASSYSDSQSGYTF.